These T cell receptor beta chains were read from a single sample in a study of T cells in Graves' hyperthyroidism and ophthalmopathy. TCRdb analysed the multiplex PCR reads with MiXCR anew, one entry per CDR3 protein. The sample includes about 98,000 distinct CDR3 sequences, 35% to 50% of them seen just once. The sequencing sample was made of peripheral blood or thyroid tissue (not recorded which). Source of these receptors: a woman aged 25 to 45 with Graves' hyperthyroidism. Both conserved end residues are part of each CDR3. The D gene is left open where the match is weak. The size field is filled for only some rows; it gives once, few, many or a size class.

d_call j_call clone_size v_call cdr3_aa cdr3_nt
- TRBJ2-7 many TRBV6-5 CASSYGGSNYEQYF TGTGCCAGCAGTTACGGAGGCAGTAACTACGAGCAGTACTTC
- TRBJ1-2 many TRBV30 CAWSASRTSNYGYTF TGTGCCTGGAGTGCCTCCCGGACATCAAACTATGGCTACACCTTC
- TRBJ2-7 many TRBV9 CASSVGLSGYEQYF TGTGCCAGCAGCGTAGGGTTATCCGGCTACGAGCAGTACTTC
- TRBJ1-2 - TRBV7-9 CASSLGANYGYTF TGTGCCAGCAGCTTAGGAGCTAACTATGGCTACACCTTC
- TRBJ1-4 many TRBV7-9 CASSFPRDTSEKLFF TGTGCCAGCAGTTTCCCCCGGGACACCTCTGAAAAACTGTTTTTT
- TRBJ2-3 - TRBV28 CAASRLRDTQYF TGTGCCGCCAGCAGGCTGCGAGATACGCAGTATTTT
TRBD1 TRBJ2-7 - TRBV11-3 CASTLPGTGIYEQYF TGTGCCAGCACCCTTCCCGGGACAGGGATCTACGAGCAGTACTTC
TRBD1 TRBJ1-5 - TRBV19 CASSTTGEFQPQHF TGTGCCAGTAGTACGACAGGGGAGTTTCAGCCCCAGCATTTT
- TRBJ2-7 - TRBV20-1 CSARGGPEQYF TGCAGTGCTAGAGGAGGGCCAGAGCAGTACTTC
TRBD1 TRBJ2-3 once TRBV5-1 CASSRDRSQYF TGCGCCAGCAGCCGGGACAGATCGCAGTATTTT
TRBD2 TRBJ2-7 many TRBV7-2 CASSIGRDEQYF TGTGCCAGCAGCATAGGGAGGGACGAGCAGTACTTC
TRBD2 TRBJ2-7 many TRBV5-1 CASSLEGTSGEQYF TGCGCCAGCAGCTTGGAGGGGACTAGCGGCGAGCAGTACTTC
- TRBJ2-3 few TRBV28 CASKLVDTQYF TGTGCCAGCAAGTTGGTAGATACGCAGTATTTT
- TRBJ2-2 - TRBV6-5 CASSSLGVGELFF TGTGCCAGCAGTTCCCTAGGGGTGGGGGAGCTGTTTTTT
- TRBJ1-1 many TRBV5-1 CASSRQEGNTEAFF TGCGCCAGCAGCCGACAGGAGGGGAACACTGAAGCTTTCTTT
TRBD1 TRBJ1-4 many TRBV6-1 CASSEGQGEIDEKLFF TGTGCCAGCAGTGAGGGTCAGGGGGAGATCGATGAAAAACTGTTTTTT
- TRBJ2-2 few TRBV28 CASSSGLGYTGELFF TGTGCCAGCAGTTCTGGGCTAGGGTACACCGGGGAGCTGTTTTTT
TRBD1 TRBJ1-2 many TRBV3-1 CASSQDTGAGGYTF TGTGCCAGCAGCCAAGATACAGGGGCGGGTGGCTACACCTTC
- TRBJ2-5 few TRBV7-2 CASSLGTQYF TGTGCCAGCAGCTTAGGGACCCAGTACTTC
- TRBJ1-1 - TRBV20-1 CSAQQTNTEAFF TGCAGTGCCCAACAGACGAACACTGAAGCTTTCTTT
- TRBJ2-5 many TRBV7-2 CASNYGQETQYF TGTGCCAGCAACTACGGCCAGGAGACCCAGTACTTC
TRBD2 TRBJ2-7 many TRBV20-1 CSASSLAGNEQYF TGCAGTGCTAGTTCGCTAGCGGGAAACGAGCAGTACTTC
TRBD2 TRBJ2-7 many TRBV10-3 CAIGLLAGEKRGDEQYF TGTGCCATCGGTCTACTAGCGGGAGAAAAACGAGGGGACGAGCAGTACTTC
TRBD1 TRBJ1-1 - TRBV20-1 CSSKGGQGYTEAFF TGCAGTTCGAAGGGGGGACAGGGGTACACTGAAGCTTTCTTT
- TRBJ1-5 many TRBV7-6 CASSIPGGPQHF TGTGCCAGCAGCATCCCGGGGGGGCCCCAGCATTTT
- TRBJ2-7 many TRBV4-1 CASSQVPRFGNEQYF TGCGCCAGCAGCCAAGTTCCGCGGTTCGGGAACGAGCAGTACTTC
- TRBJ2-3 few TRBV7-2 CASSRHSLGTDTQYF TGTGCCAGCAGTCGACATTCCTTGGGCACAGATACGCAGTATTTT
- TRBJ1-1 - TRBV30 CAWSSGLQKRAFF TGTGCCTGGAGTTCGGGCCTTCAGAAAAGGGCTTTCTTT
- TRBJ2-7 many TRBV12-3/TRBV12-4 CASSSPGQEQYF TGTGCCAGCAGTTCCCCGGGCCAAGAGCAGTACTTC
- TRBJ1-4 many TRBV6-1 CASSVVWNEKLFF TGTGCCAGCAGTGTCGTGTGGAATGAAAAACTGTTTTTT
- TRBJ1-1 many TRBV7-9 CASSLRTANTEAFF TGTGCCAGCAGCCTCCGGACGGCGAACACTGAAGCTTTCTTT
- TRBJ1-5 many TRBV7-2 CASSSRAGNQPQHF TGTGCCAGCAGCTCCAGGGCAGGGAATCAGCCCCAGCATTTT
TRBD1 TRBJ1-1 few TRBV7-8 CASSYGQGVAFF TGTGCCAGCAGCTATGGACAGGGAGTGGCTTTCTTT
- TRBJ2-6 many TRBV4-2 CASSQLPGVNVLTF TGTGCCAGCAGCCAACTACCTGGTGTCAACGTCCTGACTTTC
- TRBJ2-7 many TRBV27 CASSQDGRYEQYF TGTGCCAGCAGTCAGGACGGACGGTACGAGCAGTACTTC
- TRBJ1-3 many TRBV10-3 CAISESNSRFSSGNTIYF TGTGCCATCAGTGAGTCGAATTCACGATTTAGCTCTGGAAACACCATATATTTT
- TRBJ2-2 - TRBV7-6 CASSPDGDENGELFF TGTGCCAGCAGCCCAGACGGGGACGAAAACGGGGAGCTGTTTTTT
- TRBJ1-4 many TRBV6-6 CASSYSTANEKLFF TGTGCCAGCAGTTACTCGACAGCGAATGAAAAACTGTTTTTT
- TRBJ1-4 many TRBV5-1 CASSVERQSSQLFF TGCGCCAGCAGCGTGGAGAGACAGAGCTCCCAACTGTTTTTT
TRBD1 TRBJ1-4 - TRBV15 CATSSPDRADEEKLFF TGTGCCACCAGCAGCCCGGACAGGGCCGATGAGGAAAAACTGTTTTTT
- TRBJ2-7 many TRBV6-5 CASSYSKRGHHEQYF TGTGCCAGCAGTTATTCTAAAAGGGGCCACCACGAGCAGTACTTC
- TRBJ1-5 - TRBV2 CASGNITRPQRF TGTGCCAGCGGGAACATTACCCGGCCCCAGCGTTTT
- TRBJ1-5 many TRBV4-1 CASSHTWGGDLGQPQHF TGCGCCAGCAGCCATACCTGGGGGGGAGATCTCGGTCAGCCCCAGCATTTT
TRBD1 TRBJ2-5 few TRBV19 CASSLTGGAETQYF TGTGCCAGTAGTCTGACAGGGGGCGCGGAGACCCAGTACTTC
TRBD1 TRBJ2-5 - TRBV12-3/TRBV12-4 CASRRTGTQYF TGTGCCAGCAGAAGGACAGGGACCCAGTACTTC
TRBD1 TRBJ2-5 many TRBV7-2 CASSFRTGGETQYF TGTGCCAGCAGCTTTCGGACAGGAGGAGAGACCCAGTACTTC
- TRBJ2-5 - TRBV3-1 CASSQQETQYF TGCGCCAGCAGCCAACAAGAGACCCAGTACTTC